This T cell receptor beta chain was identified during a study of T cells after posttransplantation cyclophosphamide. Broader study findings: Later blood repertoires were often dominated by clones from the donor CD8+ memory compartment. Recipient CMV seropositivity and CMV reactivation strongly tracked TRB clonality. TRB overlap between skin or GI tissue T cells and blood was limited.

V was pared by 4 bases and J by 4 bases, with 16 bases of the junction left unmatched. Germline lookup yields CDR1 SGDLS and CDR2 YYNGEE. The CDR3 totals 18 residues. Concerning this clone itself: Its antigen is as yet unknown.

Produced via immunoSEQ multiplex PCR; TCRdb's table is partial and in-frame only. The sample carries just over 65,000 clones, around 95% recorded once. This related bone marrow graft donor gave peripheral blood on the day of marrow donation. The chain recombines TRBV9 with TRBJ2-5, with 10 bases lining up with TRBD2. This TCR was sampled from a woman aged 30 to 39 in good health and a related stem cell transplant donor. Sequencing used PBMCs. DNA of the CDR3: TGTGCCAGCAGCCCCGACCCGGCTAGCGGGGGCTCCCCAGAGACCCAGTACTTC. Protein: CASSPDPASGGSPETQYF.